The sequence of this T cell receptor beta chain was determined in a study of molecular identifiers for immune sequencing clone quantification (dated by TCRdb to the late 2010s). Regarding the complete study: For a replicate experiment, the RNA from either approximately 20,000 or 100,000 naive CD8 T cells was divided into five aliquots, and four of those aliquots went on to sequencing. This methods study benchmarked molecular-identifier clustering-based TCR repertoire sequencing (MIDCIRS) and TCR RNA copy counting, using CD8 T cells to do so. Study-wide findings and limitations: Modeling estimated around 3 recovered TCR RNA copies per cell, compared with about 10 by digital PCR, which implies about 30% capture efficiency. When barcode sub-clustering was not used, chimeric consensus sequences inflated TCR diversity, with chimeras reaching as high as 47%. Spiked-in Jurkat TCR RNA (about 10 copies' worth), which is not part of the donor repertoire, was contained in the naive libraries. In CMV-specific effector cells, clones with more than 20 RNA copies accounted for over 97% of molecules, whereas in naive cells such clones accounted for under 1%. A single cell's worth of spiked-in Jurkat TCR RNA was reported detectable even among 750,000 to 1,000,000 naive CD8 T cells. Highly expanded clone sizes could be underestimated if identical TCR molecules share a barcode.

Libraries of naive CD8 T cells were built from approximately 20,000 to 1,000,000 sorted cells, with 10%, 30% or 50% of the purified RNA used. Naive CD8 T cells were FACS-sorted as CD8+CD4-CCR7+CD45RA+ on a BD FACSAria II into RLT Plus buffer. To test detection sensitivity, Jurkat RNA equal to ten TCR copies was added to samples of about 19,000-1,100,000 naive CD8 T cells. CD8 T cells were enriched with RosetteSep CD8+ T Cell Enrichment Cocktail and Ficoll-Paque, followed by ACK red cell lysis. Compared with germline, V lacks 4 bases and J lacks 4 bases; bases without a gene match: 8. Including the terminal cysteine and phenylalanine, the CDR3 comprises 15 residues. This entry keeps only the CDR3 DNA: 45 bases, framed from base 1. Per the germline V gene, SGHDT is the CDR1 and YYEEEE is the CDR2. On this clonotype: Its antigen is unknown. No much larger clone is present one base from it, and per-base qualities are unavailable.

The library was built by means of PCR. This sample was sequenced with a NextSeq 500. Preparation of bulk TCR libraries followed a previously described approach, with the TCR primers listed in Table S5. Total RNA was purified with the Qiagen AllPrep DNA/RNA kit. Before analysis, reads from multiple sequencing runs of one library were combined. Turning to the authors' computational methods: Only reads with exact TCR constant sequence were kept, trimmed to 150 nt, and grouped by their 12-nt molecular barcodes. Reads within each barcode group were sub-clustered using a 15% Levenshtein threshold, and quality-weighted consensus sequences were constructed for each RNA molecule. Non-functional sequences were removed, as were lower-count sequences one edit away from another. On the basis of fitting two negative binomial distributions, barcode sub-clusters with fewer than 20% of the maximum read count were discarded. TCRdb's own reprocessing of the public reads used fastp at Q25 and MiXCR and kept productive beta chains. Rows are unified per CDR3 protein, each entry keeping the most common DNA and genes. In this record, the V and J calls reflect TCRdb's handling and not the investigators' own analysis. The sample contains roughly 320,000 distinct CDR3 sequences, roughly 24% of them found a single time. The ten biggest clones cover 0.7% to 0.95% of the sample.

This TCR was recovered from a human donor in good health. Some libraries in this study had Jurkat cell RNA spiked in. The V gene is TRBV5-6 and the J gene is TRBJ2-7, and 10 junctional nucleotides match TRBD2. Sequenced: naive CD8+ T cells from blood, with Jurkat cell RNA spiked in. Read against the paper, the sample's cell subset or site label means: FACS-sorted CD8+CD4-CCR7+CD45RA+ naive T cells. The sequenced DNA: TGTGCCAGCAGCCCCTCCACTAGCGGGGTATACGAGCAGTACTTC. Translation gives CASSPSTSGVYEQYF.